This TCR beta chain comes out of a study of blood T cell repertoires in COVID-19. Data came from immunoSEQ multiplex PCR; TCRdb stores just in-frame clones and leaves some out. The sample lists 350,000 to 400,000 clones; more than 80% were seen once. Deletions cut 6 bases from V and 2 bases from J, with 14 bases between. This CDR3 has 15 residues. Germline-derived CDR1 and CDR2 are MNHEY and SMNVEV (reference sequence). The chain couples TRBV27 to TRBJ2-1; D gene uncertain. This receptor was taken from a man aged 18 to 29 who had recovered from COVID-19. The sequenced sample consisted of PBMCs or T cells enriched from blood (not recorded which). The CDR3 loop reads CASRATPRPYNEQFF. The CDR3, as DNA: TGTGCCAGCAGAGCGACTCCCCGCCCCTACAATGAGCAGTTCTTC.